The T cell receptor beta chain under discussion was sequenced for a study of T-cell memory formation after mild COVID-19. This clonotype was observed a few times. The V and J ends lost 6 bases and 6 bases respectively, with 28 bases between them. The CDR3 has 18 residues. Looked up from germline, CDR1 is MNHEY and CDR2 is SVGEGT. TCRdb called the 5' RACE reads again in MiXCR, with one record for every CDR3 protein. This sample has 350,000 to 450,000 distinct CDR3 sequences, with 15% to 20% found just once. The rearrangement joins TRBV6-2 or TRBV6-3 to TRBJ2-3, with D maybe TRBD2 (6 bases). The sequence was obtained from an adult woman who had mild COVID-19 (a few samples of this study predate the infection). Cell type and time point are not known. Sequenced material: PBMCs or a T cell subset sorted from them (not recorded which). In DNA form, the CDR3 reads TGTGCCAGCAGCCTCCGTGGCGGGGTGGTAGATGTGTCGGATACGCAGTATTTT. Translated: CASSLRGGVVDVSDTQYF.